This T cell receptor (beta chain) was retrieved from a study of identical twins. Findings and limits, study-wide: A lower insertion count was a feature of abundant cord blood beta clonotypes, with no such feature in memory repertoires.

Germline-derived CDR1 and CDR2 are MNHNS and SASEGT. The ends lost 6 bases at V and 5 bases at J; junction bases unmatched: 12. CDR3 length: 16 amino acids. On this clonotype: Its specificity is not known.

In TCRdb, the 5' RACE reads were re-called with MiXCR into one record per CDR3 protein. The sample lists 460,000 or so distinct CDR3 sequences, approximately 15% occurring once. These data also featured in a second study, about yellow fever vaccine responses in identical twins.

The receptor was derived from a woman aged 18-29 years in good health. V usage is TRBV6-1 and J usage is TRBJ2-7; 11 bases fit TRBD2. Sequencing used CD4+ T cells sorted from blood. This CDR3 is CASRRGVAGGPDEQYF. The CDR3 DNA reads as TGTGCCAGCAGGAGGGGGGTAGCGGGAGGGCCGGACGAGCAGTACTTC.